The 27 T cell receptor beta chains presented below share a single source sample, sequenced in a study of cytomegalovirus exposure and HLA in healthy donors. The PCR had 60 Vbeta and 13 Jbeta primers. Produced via immunoSEQ multiplex PCR; TCRdb's table is partial and in-frame only. The sample records around 140,000 clones, about four fifths being singletons. What was sequenced was PBMCs. The origin of the receptors is a man aged 40-49 years in good health and CMV-seronegative.

This rearrangement joins TRBV29-1 to TRBJ2-6; TRBD2 matches at 11 bases. The length of the CDR3 is 16 residues. V lost 5 bases and J lost 0; bases outside the gene matches: 3. Germline V gives CDR1 SQVTM, CDR2 ANQGSEA. The chain's CDR3 is CSVRLAGSSGANVLTF. DNA for the CDR3: TGCAGCGTTCGACTAGCGGGGTCCTCTGGGGCCAACGTCCTGACTTTC.

The V call is TRBV4-2, the J call TRBJ2-5, with TRBD2 matching over 11 bases. The V and J ends lost 3 bases and 5 bases, in that order; junction bases with no gene match: 14. The germline V gene has CDR1 LGHNA and CDR2 YNFKEQ. CDR3 length: 18 amino acids. CDR3 sequence (DNA): TGTGCCAGCAGCCATTCACAGGGTGTCACTAGCGGGGGCGAGACCCAGTACTTC. Encoded protein: CASSHSQGVTSGGETQYF.

This clone came up once. The chain combines TRBV5-5 with TRBJ1-5; D is uncertain. Germline loops: CDR1 SGHKS, CDR2 YYEKEE (reference sequence). Trimming shortened V by 1 base and J by 1 base, and 6 bases separated the two germline ends. This CDR3 has 14 residues. The CDR3 sequence: CASSLLVSNQPQHF. CDR3 DNA sequence: TGTGCCAGCAGCTTGTTAGTCAGCAATCAGCCCCAGCATTTT.

The chain joins TRBV7-9 to TRBJ2-7, with 7 bases fitting TRBD1. V lost 6 bases to trimming and J lost 0 bases; unmatched junction nucleotides: 5. Germline lookup yields CDR1 SEHNR and CDR2 FQNEAQ (reference sequence). The CDR3 has 14 residues. This chain's CDR3 is CASRTGTDSYEQYF. The CDR3 DNA follows: TGTGCCAGCAGAACCGGGACAGACTCCTACGAGCAGTACTTC.

CDR3 amino acids: CASTWTSGGASEQFF. CDR3 coding DNA: TGTGCCAGTACTTGGACTAGCGGGGGGGCAAGTGAGCAGTTCTTC. The V call is TRBV19, the J call TRBJ2-1; 15 bases map to TRBD2. This CDR3 is 15 amino acids long. Trimming at V came to 7 bases and at J to 9 bases, leaving 7 bases not matched to a gene. The germline gives CDR1 LNHDA, CDR2 SQIVND (reference sequence).

The V and J genes are TRBV13 and TRBJ2-3; weak D call: TRBD2 (6 bases). Germline V gene lookup returns CDR1 PRHDT and CDR2 FYEKMQ (reference sequence). This CDR3 region has 13 residues. V lost 5 bases to trimming and J lost 7 bases, with 13 bases between them. DNA for the CDR3: TGTGCCAGCAGCCCGGGACTTACTTATACGCAGTATTTT. This sequence encodes CASSPGLTYTQYF.

The chain combines TRBV2 with TRBJ2-3; weak D call: TRBD2 (7 bases). With 8 bases removed from V and 4 bases from J, the gap between germline ends came to 10 bases. Looked up from germline, CDR1 is SNHLY and CDR2 is FYNNEI. This CDR3 comprises 12 residues. CDR3 bases: TGTGCCAGCGAAGGGGGGGCAGATACGCAGTATTTT. It translates to CASEGGADTQYF.

The J gene is TRBJ2-2, the V gene TRBV7-7; 7 bases map to TRBD1. CDR1 SSHAT and CDR2 FNYEAQ come from the germline V gene (reference sequence). The CDR3 is made up of 16 amino acids. V lost 6 bases to trimming and J lost 6 bases; unmatched junction nucleotides: 13. This CDR3 is CASSPTGPNEAGELFF. In nucleotides, the CDR3 is TGTGCCAGCAGTCCGACAGGGCCCAACGAGGCCGGGGAGCTGTTTTTT.

The chain employs TRBV12-5 and TRBJ2-1, with 8 positions matching TRBD1. This CDR3 is 16 amino acids long. V was clipped by 3 bases and J by 11 bases; unmatched bases: 15. Germline values: CDR1 LGHNT, CDR2 FRNRAP. The CDR3 DNA is TGTGCTAGTGGTTTTGGGCAGGGGGCCGCTTCGGGTCAGCAGTTCTTC. It yields the protein CASGFGQGAASGQQFF. Complete variable domain (other parts from reference TRBV12-5 and TRBJ2-1): DARVTQTPRHKVTEMGQEVTMRCQPILGHNTVFWYRQTMMQGLELLAYFRNRAPLDDSGMPKDRFSAEMPDATLATLKIQPSEPRDSAVYFCASGFGQGAASGQQFFGPGTRLTVL.

The chain combines TRBV5-1 with TRBJ2-2; 8 bases are a match to TRBD1. CDR3 size: 16 residues. Trimming cost V 0 bases and J 2 bases; bases outside gene matches: 3. The germline V gene has CDR1 SGHRS and CDR2 YFSETQ. The CDR3 spells CASSLVGTGNTGELFF. The CDR3 DNA follows: TGCGCCAGCAGCTTGGTAGGGACAGGTAACACCGGGGAGCTGTTTTTT. The full variable domain, its missing parts supplied by reference TRBV5-1 and TRBJ2-2, is KAGVTQTPRYLIKTRGQQVTLSCSPISGHRSVSWYQQTPGQGLQFLFEYFSETQRNKGNFPGRFSGRQFSNSRSEMNVSTLELGDSALYLCASSLVGTGNTGELFFGEGSRLTVL.

The CDR3 nucleotides read TGTGCCAGCAGGACAGCGGGGGGTTTCGGAAACATTCAGTACTTC. Its protein is CASRTAGGFGNIQYF. The chain is built from TRBV2 and TRBJ2-4, with 9 positions matching TRBD2. This CDR3 has 15 residues. V shed 6 bases, J shed 6 bases, and the junction held 9 bases outside the gene matches. Germline values: CDR1 SNHLY, CDR2 FYNNEI.

The rearrangement uses TRBV6-5 and TRBJ1-4, with D possibly matching TRBD1 (5 bases). Trimming pared 2 bases from V and 8 bases from J, leaving 6 bases between. This CDR3 contains 12 residues. Germline CDR1 reads MNHEY; CDR2 reads SVGAGI. The CDR3 reads CASSYGGEKLFF. The CDR3 DNA reads as TGTGCCAGCAGTTACGGGGGGGAAAAACTGTTTTTT.

The chain is built from TRBV10-2 and TRBJ1-4, with no clear D. Between the trimmed V and J ends, which lost 0 bases and 3 bases, there was a span of 11 bases. CDR1 WSHSY and CDR2 SAAADI come from the germline V gene. This CDR3 region has 16 residues. CDR3 bases: TGCGCCAGCAGTGAGTCGACGGGGAATTCTAATGAAAAACTGTTTTTT. It encodes CASSESTGNSNEKLFF.

V usage is TRBV6-1 and J usage is TRBJ1-2; no definite D call. CDR1 MNHNS and CDR2 SASEGT come from the germline V gene. The germline V and J ends were trimmed by 5 bases and 0 bases, with 10 bases remaining between them. The CDR3 covers 14 residues. In DNA form, the CDR3 reads TGTGCCAGCAGTTTACAGCCTTCTAACTATGGCTACACCTTC. It specifies CASSLQPSNYGYTF.

J is TRBJ1-2 and V is TRBV29-1, with D possibly matching TRBD1 (6 bases). The CDR3 runs 13 residues. Trimming took 7 bases from V and 8 from J, leaving 20 bases between them. The germline CDR1 and CDR2 sequences are SQVTM and ANQGSEA. Here the CDR3 reads CSARDMGSEGYTF. The CDR3 bases are TGCAGCGCCCGGGACATGGGATCGGAAGGCTACACCTTC.

This clone appeared a single time. This sequence joins TRBV28 and TRBJ1-1, with D perhaps matching TRBD1 (6 bases). The CDR3 contains 13 residues. V was cut by 5 bases and J by 5 bases, with 12 bases left in between. Germline CDR1 is MDHEN and CDR2 is SYDVKM. The CDR3 sequence is CASSQGRATEAFF. CDR3 coding DNA: TGTGCCAGCAGTCAGGGGCGCGCTACTGAAGCTTTCTTT.

The chain carries TRBV15 and TRBJ1-5; 10 bases are shared with TRBD1. The ends lost 1 base at V and 0 bases at J; junction bases unmatched: 9. CDR3 length equals 19 residues. Germline lookup yields CDR1 LNHNV and CDR2 YYDKDF (reference sequence). CDR3 coding DNA: TGTGCCACCAGCAGAGCACTGACAGGGGGCCTGGATAGCAATCAGCCCCAGCATTTT. Residues: CATSRALTGGLDSNQPQHF. Variable domain in full (rest from reference TRBV15 and TRBJ1-5): DAMVIQNPRYQVTQFGKPVTLSCSQTLNHNVMYWYQQKSSQAPKLLFHYYDKDFNNEADTPDNFQSRRPNTSFCFLDIRSPGLGDTAMYLCATSRALTGGLDSNQPQHFGDGTRLSIL.

As for this clone: The same CDR3 also results from other DNA sequences found in this sample. The V and J genes are TRBV28 and TRBJ1-5; perhaps TRBD1 as D (6 bases). This CDR3 is 15 amino acids long. V was shortened by 4 bases and J by 0 bases, with 10 bases between the two germline ends. Germline CDR1 MDHEN, CDR2 SYDVKM. The DNA for the CDR3 is TGTGCCAGCAGTTCTCAGGGGCCTAGCAATCAGCCCCAGCATTTT. As protein: CASSSQGPSNQPQHF.

This sequence joins TRBV6-1 and TRBJ1-2; perhaps TRBD1 as D (6 bases). With 1 base removed from V and 7 bases from J, the gap between germline ends came to 16 bases. Germline CDR1 is MNHNS and CDR2 is SASEGT. The CDR3 consists of 15 residues. CDR3 loop: CASSEEGRRGSGYTF. Here the CDR3 DNA reads TGTGCCAGCAGTGAAGAGGGGCGCAGGGGAAGTGGCTACACCTTC.

The chain's CDR3 is CSAPPLSGEFSYNEQFF. The CDR3 DNA reads as TGCAGCGCTCCCCCGCTAAGCGGGGAATTTTCCTACAATGAGCAGTTCTTC. The gene calls are TRBV29-1 and TRBJ2-1, with TRBD2 matching 7 bases. CDR1 and CDR2 from the germline V gene are SQVTM and ANQGSEA. CDR3 length: 17 amino acids. With V trimmed by 7 bases and J by 1 base, 16 bases remained unmatched.

The genes are TRBV5-1 and TRBJ2-5; TRBD2 might be the D (6 bases). The V gene lost 2 bases and the J gene lost 3 bases, with 11 bases spanning the gap. This CDR3 has 14 amino acids. Germline CDR1 is SGHRS and CDR2 is YFSETQ. The chain's CDR3 is CASSFTSTEETQYF. Written as DNA, the CDR3 is TGCGCCAGCAGCTTCACTAGCACGGAAGAGACCCAGTACTTC.

The rearrangement joins TRBV28 to TRBJ2-2; 9 nucleotides align to TRBD1. Losses at the gene ends were 2 bases for V and 7 bases for J; bases not matched to a gene: 8. The CDR3 contains 16 residues. Germline CDR1 and CDR2: MDHEN and SYDVKM. The CDR3 bases are TGTGCCAGCAGTTTACTACAGGGGGCCGGGATCGGGGAGCTGTTTTTT. It specifies CASSLLQGAGIGELFF.

The chain recombines TRBV15 with TRBJ1-5; D not certain. The V end was cut by 0 bases, the J end by 7 bases, with 10 bases between. Germline CDR1 LNHNV, CDR2 YYDKDF (reference sequence). The CDR3 covers 14 residues. DNA of the CDR3: TGTGCCACCAGCAGAGAAATACTAGGGCAGCCCCAGCATTTT. Protein sequence: CATSREILGQPQHF.

This clone occurred a few times. This chain links TRBV5-6 with TRBJ2-1; 7 bases are a match to TRBD1. This CDR3 spans 18 amino acids. With 4 bases clipped from V and 6 bases from J, the junction kept 19 bases outside the gene matches. Germline CDR1 reads SGHDT; CDR2 reads YYEEEE. CDR3 DNA: TGTGCCAGCAGCGGACCTATGGCCGGGACAGATCGGGGCAATGAGCAGTTCTTC. It encodes CASSGPMAGTDRGNEQFF.

This clone was picked up a small number of times. One end of the junction is discordant with germline, which a read error may explain. The chain recombines TRBV11-2 with TRBJ1-6, with D possibly being TRBD1 (6 bases). The CDR3 totals 13 residues. The V gene's germline CDR1 is SGHAT and CDR2 FQNNGV. The CDR3 sequence: CASSFGDNSPLHF. CDR3 DNA: TGTGCCAGCAGCTTCGGGGACAATTCCCCCCTCCACTTT.

This chain uses TRBV13 with TRBJ1-1; D is unclear. The CDR3 is made up of 14 amino acids. Germline CDR1 and CDR2: PRHDT and FYEKMQ (reference sequence). Trimming shortened V by 0 bases and J by 0 bases, and 5 bases separated the two germline ends. The CDR3 region has the DNA TGTGCCAGCAGCTTAGGGCAGATGAACACTGAAGCTTTCTTT. It specifies CASSLGQMNTEAFF. Filled out from reference TRBV13 and TRBJ1-1, the complete variable domain reads AAGVIQSPRHLIKEKRETATLKCYPIPRHDTVYWYQQGPGQDPQFLISFYEKMQSDKGSIPDRFSAQQFSDYHSELNMSSLELGDSALYFCASSLGQMNTEAFFGQGTRLTVV.

The chain combines TRBV4-2 with TRBJ2-2; 10 bases match TRBD2. CDR1 and CDR2 from the germline V gene are LGHNA and YNFKEQ. V gave up 4 bases and J gave up 3 bases; unmatched junction bases: 8. The CDR3 extends over 17 amino acids. In DNA form, the CDR3 reads TGTGCCAGCAGCCCCCAGCCTAGCGGGGGTTACACCGGGGAGCTGTTTTTT. Translation gives CASSPQPSGGYTGELFF.